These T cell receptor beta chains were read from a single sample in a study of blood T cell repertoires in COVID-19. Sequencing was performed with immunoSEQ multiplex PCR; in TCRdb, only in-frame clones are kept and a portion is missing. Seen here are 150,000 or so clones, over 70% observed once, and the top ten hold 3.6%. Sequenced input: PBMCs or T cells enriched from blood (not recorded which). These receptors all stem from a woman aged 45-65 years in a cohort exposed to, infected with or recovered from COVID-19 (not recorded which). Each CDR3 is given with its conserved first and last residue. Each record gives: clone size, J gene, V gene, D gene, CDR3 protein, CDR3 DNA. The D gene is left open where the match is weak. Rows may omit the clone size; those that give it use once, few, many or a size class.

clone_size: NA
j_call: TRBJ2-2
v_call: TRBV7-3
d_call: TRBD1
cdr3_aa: CASSLTGGQGQELFF
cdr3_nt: TGTGCCAGCAGCTTAACTGGGGGACAGGGCCAGGAGCTGTTTTTT

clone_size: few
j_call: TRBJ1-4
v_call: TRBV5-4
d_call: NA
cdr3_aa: CASSLGRGADEKLFF
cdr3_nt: TGTGCCAGCAGCTTGGGGCGGGGAGCGGATGAAAAACTGTTTTTT

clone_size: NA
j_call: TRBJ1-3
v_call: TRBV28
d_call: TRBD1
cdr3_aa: CASRQVRDRGGNTIYF
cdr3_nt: TGTGCCAGCAGGCAAGTCCGGGACAGGGGTGGAAACACCATATATTTT

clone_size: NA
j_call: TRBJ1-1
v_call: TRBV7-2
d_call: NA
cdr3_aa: CASSTRGMNTEAFF
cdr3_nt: TGTGCCAGCAGCACGAGAGGGATGAACACTGAAGCTTTCTTT

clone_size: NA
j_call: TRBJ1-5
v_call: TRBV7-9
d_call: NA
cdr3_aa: CASSLGGVQPQHF
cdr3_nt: TGTGCCAGCAGCTTAGGCGGGGTTCAGCCCCAGCATTTT

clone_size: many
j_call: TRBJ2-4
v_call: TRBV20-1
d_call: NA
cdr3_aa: CSPTEDIQYF
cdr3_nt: TGCAGTCCCACGGAGGACATTCAGTACTTC

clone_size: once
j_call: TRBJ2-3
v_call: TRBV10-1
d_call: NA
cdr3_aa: CASSRDLHTQYF
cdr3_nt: TGCGCCAGCAGTAGGGACTTACATACGCAGTATTTT

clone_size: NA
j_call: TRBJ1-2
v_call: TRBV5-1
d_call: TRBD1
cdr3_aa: CASSLESRTGTLGGYTF
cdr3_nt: TGCGCCAGCAGCTTGGAGTCTCGGACAGGGACACTCGGTGGCTACACCTTC

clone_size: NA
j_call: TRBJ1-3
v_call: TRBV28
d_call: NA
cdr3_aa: CASSYRANTIYF
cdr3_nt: TGTGCCAGCAGCTATAGAGCAAACACCATATATTTT

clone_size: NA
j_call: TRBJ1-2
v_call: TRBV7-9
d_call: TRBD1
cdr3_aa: CASSYPTGKDYGYTF
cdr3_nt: TGTGCCAGCAGCTACCCGACAGGGAAAGACTATGGCTACACCTTC

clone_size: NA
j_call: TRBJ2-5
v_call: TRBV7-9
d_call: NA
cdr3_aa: CASSRKVADNTQETQYF
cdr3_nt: TGTGCCAGCAGCAGAAAGGTCGCAGACAATACACAAGAGACCCAGTACTTC

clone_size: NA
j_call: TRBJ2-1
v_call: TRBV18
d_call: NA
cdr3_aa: CASSAGIRDNEQFF
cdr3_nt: TGTGCCAGCTCTGCGGGGATTAGGGACAATGAGCAGTTCTTC

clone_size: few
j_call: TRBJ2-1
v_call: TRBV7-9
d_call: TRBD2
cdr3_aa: CASSSSGRASNEQFF
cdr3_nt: TGTGCCAGCAGTTCCAGCGGGAGGGCCTCCAATGAGCAGTTCTTC

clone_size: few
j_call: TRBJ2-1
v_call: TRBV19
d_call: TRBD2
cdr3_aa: CASAAHSLAGAYNEQFF
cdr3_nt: TGTGCCAGTGCAGCCCATTCCCTAGCGGGGGCCTACAATGAGCAGTTCTTC

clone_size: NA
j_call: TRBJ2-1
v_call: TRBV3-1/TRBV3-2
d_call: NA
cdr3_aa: CASSQDLREQFF
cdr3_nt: TGTGCCAGCAGCCAAGACCTTCGTGAGCAGTTCTTC

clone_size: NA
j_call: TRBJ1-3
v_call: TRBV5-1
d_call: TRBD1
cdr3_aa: CASSPGQAAGNTIYF
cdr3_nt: TGCGCCAGCAGCCCCGGACAGGCGGCGGGAAACACCATATATTTT

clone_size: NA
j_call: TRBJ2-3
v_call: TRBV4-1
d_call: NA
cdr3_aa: CASSQQEVPGQNTDTQYF
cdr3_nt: TGCGCCAGCAGCCAACAGGAAGTCCCGGGACAAAACACAGATACGCAGTATTTT

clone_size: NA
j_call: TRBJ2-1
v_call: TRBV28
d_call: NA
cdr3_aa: CASGPVSYNEQFF
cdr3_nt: TGTGCCAGCGGTCCGGTCTCATACAATGAGCAGTTCTTC

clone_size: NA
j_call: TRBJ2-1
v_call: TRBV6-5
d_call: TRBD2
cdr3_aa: CASSHRLAGDNEQFF
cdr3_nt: TGTGCCAGCAGTCATCGACTAGCGGGAGACAATGAGCAGTTCTTC

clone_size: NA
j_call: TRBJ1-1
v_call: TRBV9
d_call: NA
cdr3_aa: CASSLGGLGTEAFF
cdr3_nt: TGTGCCAGCAGCTTGGGGGGATTGGGCACTGAAGCTTTCTTT

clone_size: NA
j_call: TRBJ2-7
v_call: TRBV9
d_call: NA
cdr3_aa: CASSVDGSSYEQYF
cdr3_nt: TGTGCCAGCAGCGTAGACGGGAGCTCCTACGAGCAGTACTTC

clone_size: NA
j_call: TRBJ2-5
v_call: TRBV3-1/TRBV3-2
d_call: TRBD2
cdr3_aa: CASSHIPGGGPGETQYF
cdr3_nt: TGTGCCAGCAGCCACATCCCGGGGGGAGGCCCGGGAGAGACCCAGTACTTC

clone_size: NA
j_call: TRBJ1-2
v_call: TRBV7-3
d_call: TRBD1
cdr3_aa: CASSFSLGRTGNYGYTF
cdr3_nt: TGTGCCAGCAGCTTCTCGTTGGGGCGGACAGGTAACTATGGCTACACCTTC

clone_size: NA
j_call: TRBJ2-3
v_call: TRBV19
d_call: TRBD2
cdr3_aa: CASSAKGRDGTQYF
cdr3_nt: TGTGCCAGTAGTGCCAAAGGGAGGGACGGTACGCAGTATTTT

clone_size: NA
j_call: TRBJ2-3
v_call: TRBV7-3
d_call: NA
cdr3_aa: CASSLSPERTDTQYF
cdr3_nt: TGTGCCAGCAGCTTATCACCAGAACGCACAGATACGCAGTATTTT

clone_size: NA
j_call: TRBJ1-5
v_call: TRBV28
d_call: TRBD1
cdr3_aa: CASSSDRGLNQPQHF
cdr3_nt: TGTGCCAGCAGTTCGGACAGGGGACTAAATCAGCCCCAGCATTTT

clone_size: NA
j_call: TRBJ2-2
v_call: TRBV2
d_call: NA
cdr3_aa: CASSLRGTSNTGELFF
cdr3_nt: TGTGCCAGCAGCCTCAGGGGGACTAGTAACACCGGGGAGCTGTTTTTT

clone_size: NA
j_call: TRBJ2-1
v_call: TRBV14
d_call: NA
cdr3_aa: CASSQASIYNEQFF
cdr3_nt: TGTGCCAGCAGCCAAGCCTCTATCTACAATGAGCAGTTCTTC

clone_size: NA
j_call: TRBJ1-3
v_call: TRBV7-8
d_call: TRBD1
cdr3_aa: CASSSHGQGRRNTIYF
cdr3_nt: TGTGCCAGCAGCTCCCATGGACAGGGCCGAAGAAACACCATATATTTT

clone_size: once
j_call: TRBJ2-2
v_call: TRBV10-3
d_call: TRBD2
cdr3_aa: CAISELRGADTGELFF
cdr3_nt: TGTGCCATCAGTGAGTTGCGGGGGGCCGACACCGGGGAGCTGTTTTTT

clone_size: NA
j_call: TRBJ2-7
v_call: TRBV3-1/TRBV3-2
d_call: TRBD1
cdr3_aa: CASSLITGTGSYEQYF
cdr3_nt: TGTGCCAGCAGCCTCATTACCGGGACAGGGTCCTACGAGCAGTACTTC

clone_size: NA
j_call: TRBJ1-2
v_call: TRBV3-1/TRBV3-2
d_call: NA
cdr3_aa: CASSPYLAPGYGYTF
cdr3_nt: TGTGCCAGCAGCCCGTACCTGGCTCCGGGCTATGGCTACACCTTC

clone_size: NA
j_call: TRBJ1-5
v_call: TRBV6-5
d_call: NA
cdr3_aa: CASSYSQGMQPQHF
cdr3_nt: TGTGCCAGCAGTTACTCGCAGGGTATGCAGCCCCAGCATTTT

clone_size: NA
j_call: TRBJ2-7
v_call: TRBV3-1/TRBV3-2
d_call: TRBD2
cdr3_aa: CASSQGFSGSGEQYF
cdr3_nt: TGTGCCAGCAGCCAAGGTTTTAGCGGGAGCGGCGAGCAGTACTTC

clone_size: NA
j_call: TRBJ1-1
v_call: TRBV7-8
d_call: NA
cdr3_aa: CASSLSGGSEAFF
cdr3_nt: TGTGCCAGCAGCTTAAGCGGGGGCTCCGAAGCTTTCTTT

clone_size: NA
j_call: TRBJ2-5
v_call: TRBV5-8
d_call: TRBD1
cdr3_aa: CASSSGTGGTETQYF
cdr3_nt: TGTGCCAGCAGCTCCGGGACAGGGGGAACGGAGACCCAGTACTTC

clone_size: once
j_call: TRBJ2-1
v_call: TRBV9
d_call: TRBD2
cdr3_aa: CASSPQLAGGPREQFF
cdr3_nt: TGTGCCAGCAGCCCCCAACTAGCGGGGGGGCCCCGTGAGCAGTTCTTC

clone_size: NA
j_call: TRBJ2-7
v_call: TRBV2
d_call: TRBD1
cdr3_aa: CASSPGTGGYEQYF
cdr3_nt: TGTGCCAGCAGCCCCGGGACAGGGGGCTACGAGCAGTACTTC

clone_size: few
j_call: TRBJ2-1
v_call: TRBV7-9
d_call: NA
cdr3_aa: CASSLQGPSSYNEQFF
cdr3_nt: TGTGCCAGCAGCCTACAGGGACCCAGCTCCTACAATGAGCAGTTCTTC

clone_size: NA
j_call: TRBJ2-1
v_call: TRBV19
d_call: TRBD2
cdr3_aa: CASSIRLAGSFSSYNEQFF
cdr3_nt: TGTGCCAGTAGTATTAGACTAGCGGGTTCCTTTAGCTCCTACAATGAGCAGTTCTTC

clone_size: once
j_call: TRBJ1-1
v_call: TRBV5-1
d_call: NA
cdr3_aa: CASSLVETAGNTEAFF
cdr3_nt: TGCGCCAGCAGCCTAGTGGAAACAGCGGGAAACACTGAAGCTTTCTTT

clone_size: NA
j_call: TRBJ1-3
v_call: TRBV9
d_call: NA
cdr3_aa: CASSATGSGNTIYF
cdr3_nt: TGTGCCAGCAGCGCTACAGGCTCTGGAAACACCATATATTTT

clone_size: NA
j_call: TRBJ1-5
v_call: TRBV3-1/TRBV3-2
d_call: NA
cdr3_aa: CASSMGGGQPQHF
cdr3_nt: TGTGCCAGCAGCATGGGGGGGGGACAGCCCCAGCATTTT

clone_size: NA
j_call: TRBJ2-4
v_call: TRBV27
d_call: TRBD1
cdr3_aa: CASSQRQGALAKNIQYF
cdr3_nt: TGTGCCAGCAGCCAACGACAGGGGGCTTTAGCCAAAAACATTCAGTACTTC

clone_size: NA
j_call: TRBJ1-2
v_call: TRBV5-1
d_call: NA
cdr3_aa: CASSLGGENYGYTF
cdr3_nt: TGCGCCAGCAGCTTGGGCGGTGAGAACTATGGCTACACCTTC